A single sample gave rise to the 26 T cell receptor beta chains below, sequenced in a study of patients and donors after allogeneic stem cell transplantation. TCRdb ran MiXCR on the RT-PCR reads and lists one entry per CDR3 protein. The top ten clones hold about 50% of a sample with approximately 140,000 distinct CDR3 sequences, over 35% of them seen once. The specimen was blood, either unsorted or a sorted T cell fraction (not recorded which). The source of these receptors is a human donor who was either an allogeneic HSCT recipient or a stem cell or donor lymphocyte infusion donor (not recorded which). It is not recorded whose cells these are; they may come from a transplant donor.

This clonotype was counted between two and nine times. The chain couples TRBV5-1 to TRBJ1-6, with 10 bases matching TRBD1. Losses at the gene ends were 0 bases for V and 14 bases for J; bases not matched to a gene: 14. The CDR3 sequence is 17 residues long. Germline values: CDR1 SGHRS, CDR2 YFSETQ. The CDR3 DNA reads TGCGCCAGCAGCTTGGCCGAGGACAGGGGGTCATATAAGGCCCTCCACTTT. Translation gives CASSLAEDRGSYKALHF.

The rearrangement links TRBV9 to TRBJ2-5; TRBD1 aligns across 8 bases. V shed 4 bases and J 0 bases; nucleotides not matched to a gene: 11. The V gene's germline CDR1 is SGDLS and CDR2 YYNGEE. The length of the CDR3 is 17 residues. The CDR3 region has the DNA TGTGCCAGCAGCAACCTGCACAGGGGGAAGTACCAAGAGACCCAGTACTTC. The encoded protein is CASSNLHRGKYQETQYF.

V usage is TRBV20-1 and J usage is TRBJ2-5; D may be TRBD2 (5 bases). Germline V CDR1 and CDR2: DFQATT, SNEGSKA (reference sequence). V was pared by 2 bases and J by 0 bases, with 7 bases between. The CDR3 spans 13 residues. This CDR3 is CSARKDYQETQYF. In DNA form, the CDR3 reads TGCAGTGCTAGAAAGGACTACCAAGAGACCCAGTACTTC.

This clonotype occurred a few times. The genes are TRBV13 and TRBJ1-2; D is ambiguous. Trimming stripped 0 bases from V and 6 bases from J, with 5 bases between. CDR3 length: 12 residues. Germline loops: CDR1 PRHDT, CDR2 FYEKMQ (reference sequence). Written as DNA, the CDR3 is TGTGCCAGCAGCTTAGGTTGGAATGGCTACACCTTC. Amino acids: CASSLGWNGYTF.

The J gene is TRBJ2-3, the V gene TRBV9, with D uncertain. V was pared by 0 bases and J by 0 bases, with 5 bases between. The CDR3 runs 14 residues. Germline V lookup: CDR1 SGDLS, CDR2 YYNGEE. The CDR3 nucleotides read TGTGCCAGCAGCGTAGGGAGTAGCACAGATACGCAGTATTTT. It specifies CASSVGSSTDTQYF. Full variable domain (remainder filled in from reference TRBV9 and TRBJ2-3): DSGVTQTPKHLITATGQRVTLRCSPRSGDLSVYWYQQSLDQGLQFLIQYYNGEERAKGNILERFSAQQFPDLHSELNLSSLELGDSALYFCASSVGSSTDTQYFGPGTRLTVL.

This clonotype has only a few counts. The rearrangement joins TRBV7-2 to TRBJ1-6, with TRBD1 matching 8 bases. With 3 bases clipped from V and 6 bases from J, the junction kept 4 bases outside the gene matches. The CDR3 runs 15 residues. Germline-derived CDR1 and CDR2 are SGHTA and FQGNSA. The CDR3 sequence: CASSFGQGFNSPLHF. In DNA, the CDR3 is TGTGCCAGCAGCTTTGGACAGGGCTTTAATTCACCCCTCCACTTT.

This CDR3 reads CAWSVPPGGLNEQFF. For the CDR3, the DNA is TGTGCCTGGAGTGTCCCTCCGGGGGGGCTCAATGAGCAGTTCTTC. The rearrangement joins TRBV30 to TRBJ2-1, with TRBD2 identical over 8 bases. V was pared by 0 bases and J by 6 bases, with 7 bases of the junction left unmatched. The CDR3 sequence is 15 residues long. From germline, CDR1 is GTSNPN and CDR2 SVGIG (reference sequence).

This clonotype showed up just a few times. The V gene is TRBV20-1, the J gene TRBJ1-1, with D possibly matching TRBD1 (6 bases). Germline V gene lookup returns CDR1 DFQATT and CDR2 SNEGSKA (reference sequence). V lost 5 bases to trimming and J lost 0 bases, with 16 bases between them. This CDR3 has 15 amino acids. The CDR3 DNA reads as TGCAGTGCTGCTACAGGGCGTCCGATGAACACTGAAGCTTTCTTT. This translates into CSAATGRPMNTEAFF.

V and J are TRBV9 and TRBJ2-4; 8 bases line up with TRBD1. J was trimmed by 8 bases and V by 5 bases; bases with no gene match: 3. The CDR3 contains 12 residues. Germline values: CDR1 SGDLS, CDR2 YYNGEE. CDR3 DNA sequence: TGTGCCAGCAGAGGGACAGGAGACATTCAGTACTTC. Protein sequence: CASRGTGDIQYF.

This clonotype was seen only a few times. The CDR3 DNA reads TGTGCCAGCAGTTTAGTGGGGTATAATCAGCCCCAGCATTTT. This sequence encodes CASSLVGYNQPQHF. The chain uses TRBV12-3 or TRBV12-4 and TRBJ1-5; D is ambiguous. The CDR3 spans 14 residues. Trimming took 1 base from V and 4 from J, leaving 8 bases between them.

In this sample, this clonotype turned up once. CDR3 amino acids: CATSDPGQGEEQFF. The DNA for the CDR3 is TGTGCCACCAGTGACCCTGGACAGGGCGAAGAGCAGTTCTTC. The rearrangement uses TRBV24-1 and TRBJ2-1; 8 nucleotides match TRBD1. Germline lookup yields CDR1 KGHDR and CDR2 SFDVKD. V gave up 4 bases and J gave up 10 bases; unmatched junction bases: 8. CDR3 length equals 14 residues.

This chain links TRBV20-1 with TRBJ1-6; 9 bases are a match to TRBD1. The germline gives CDR1 DFQATT, CDR2 SNEGSKA (reference sequence). The CDR3 runs to 14 residues. Trimming cost V 6 bases and J 4 bases; bases outside gene matches: 4. The CDR3 coding sequence is TGCAGTGCAAGGGACAGGGCGTATAATTCACCCCTCCACTTT. This encodes CSARDRAYNSPLHF.

The rearrangement joins TRBV11-2 to TRBJ2-5, with D possibly TRBD2 on 6 matching bases. Germline V gives CDR1 SGHAT, CDR2 FQNNGV. V dropped 0 bases and J dropped 0 bases, with 8 bases sitting between them. The CDR3 runs 15 residues. The CDR3 nucleotides read TGTGCCAGCAGCTTAGATGCGGGGTACCAAGAGACCCAGTACTTC. This translates into CASSLDAGYQETQYF.

The rearrangement uses TRBV18 and TRBJ1-1; D is unresolved. This CDR3 has 16 amino acids. The germline V gene encodes CDR1 KGHSH and CDR2 LQKENI. V was clipped by 1 base and J by 0 bases, with 12 bases between them. CDR3 DNA: TGTGCCAGCTCACCACTCTCGAGAGCTTTGAACACTGAAGCTTTCTTT. This gives the protein CASSPLSRALNTEAFF.

This sequence joins TRBV11-2 and TRBJ2-1, with 8 bases fitting TRBD1. J was trimmed by 4 bases and V by 5 bases; bases with no gene match: 10. The CDR3 is 16 residues long. Germline V gene data show CDR1 as SGHAT and CDR2 as FQNNGV. The CDR3: CASSVTLQGGYNEQFF. CDR3 in DNA: TGTGCCAGCAGCGTAACCCTACAGGGGGGTTACAATGAGCAGTTCTTC.

The chain joins TRBV20-1 to TRBJ2-3; TRBD2 matches at 8 bases. The CDR3 has 14 amino acids. After removal of 3 bases from V and 0 bases from J, the junction contained 2 bases not matched to a gene. Germline-derived CDR1 and CDR2 are DFQATT and SNEGSKA (reference sequence). This CDR3 is CSASGGDSTDTQYF. In nucleotides, the CDR3 is TGCAGTGCTAGCGGGGGGGATAGCACAGATACGCAGTATTTT.

This clonotype has more than one count but fewer than ten. The chain couples TRBV5-5 to TRBJ1-5; no reliable D call. The V gene's germline CDR1 is SGHKS and CDR2 YYEKEE (reference sequence). Deletions cut 0 bases from V and 3 bases from J, with 7 bases between. The CDR3 has 14 amino acids. CDR3 DNA sequence: TGTGCCAGCAGCTTGGGACCGAACAATCAGCCCCAGCATTTT. Translating it yields CASSLGPNNQPQHF.

The chain employs TRBV15 and TRBJ2-7, with D uncertain. The CDR3 is made up of 12 amino acids. The germline V and J ends were trimmed by 0 bases and 3 bases, with 3 bases remaining between them. The germline gives CDR1 LNHNV, CDR2 YYDKDF (reference sequence). CDR3 nucleotides: TGTGCCACCAGCAGAGAGGGCTACGAGCAGTACTTC. Translation: CATSREGYEQYF. The entire variable domain, with the rest obtained from reference TRBV15 and TRBJ2-7, is as follows: DAMVIQNPRYQVTQFGKPVTLSCSQTLNHNVMYWYQQKSSQAPKLLFHYYDKDFNNEADTPDNFQSRRPNTSFCFLDIRSPGLGDTAMYLCATSREGYEQYFGPGTRLTVT.

CDR3: CSVEEAGEFTDTQYF. CDR3 sequence (DNA): TGCAGCGTTGAAGAAGCGGGGGAGTTCACAGATACGCAGTATTTT. V is TRBV29-1 and J is TRBJ2-3, with 8 bases matching TRBD2. CDR1 and CDR2 (germline): SQVTM, ANQGSEA. Germline trimming cut 0 bases from V and 2 bases from J; bases unmatched to any gene: 4. CDR3 length equals 15 residues.

This clonotype was seen more than once but under ten times. The chain uses TRBV20-1 and TRBJ2-2; no firm D call. Deletions cut 6 bases from V and 4 bases from J, with 18 bases between. Germline assignment: CDR1 DFQATT and CDR2 SNEGSKA (reference sequence). The CDR3 contains 15 residues. The CDR3 loop is CSAKNYHKVTGELFF. CDR3 DNA: TGCAGTGCAAAGAATTACCACAAGGTCACCGGGGAGCTGTTTTTT.

This clonotype was observed a few times. The CDR3 DNA reads as TGCAGTGCTAGTTCAGGCGTCAATCAGCCCCAGCATTTT. This codes for CSASSGVNQPQHF. The chain couples TRBV20-1 to TRBJ1-5; no reliable D call. The CDR3 runs 13 residues. CDR1 is DFQATT, CDR2 SNEGSKA, per germline (reference sequence). V was trimmed by 3 bases and J by 3 bases, leaving 9 bases between them.

The sample holds a few counts of this clonotype. The chain has TRBV12-3 or TRBV12-4 and TRBJ2-2, with 7 bases fitting TRBD2. The CDR3 runs 16 residues. V was clipped by 5 bases and J by 0 bases; unmatched bases: 6. The CDR3 DNA reads TGTGCCAGCAGTAGCCAGCGGGGCCCGAACACCGGGGAGCTGTTTTTT. As protein: CASSSQRGPNTGELFF.

This chain links TRBV11-2 with TRBJ1-2, with 9 bases lining up with TRBD1. This CDR3 is built from 18 residues. Germline-derived CDR1 and CDR2 are SGHAT and FQNNGV. J gave up 0 bases and V 5 bases, and 13 bases lay outside the gene matches. CDR3 sequence (DNA): TGTGCCAGCAGCATCGCACCGGGACAGGGAGGTACTAACTATGGCTACACCTTC. Translating it yields CASSIAPGQGGTNYGYTF.

The V gene is TRBV28, the J gene TRBJ1-5; 9 bases align to TRBD1. The V gene end was trimmed by 7 bases and the J gene end by 3 bases; junction bases not matched to a gene: 7. The CDR3 contains 15 residues. The germline CDR1 and CDR2 sequences are MDHEN and SYDVKM. CDR3 in DNA: TGTGCCAGCAATCGACAGGGGGTGGCCAATCAGCCCCAGCATTTT. The encoded protein is CASNRQGVANQPQHF.

This clonotype was counted between two and nine times. The chain couples TRBV20-1 to TRBJ1-1; D remains ambiguous. The ends were cut back, 4 bases at V and 5 bases at J, with 17 bases in the middle. Germline V gene lookup returns CDR1 DFQATT and CDR2 SNEGSKA (reference sequence). This CDR3 contains 14 residues. This CDR3 is CSATQTGLQTEAFF. CDR3 DNA sequence: TGCAGTGCTACACAAACTGGACTACAGACTGAAGCTTTCTTT.

The rearrangement uses TRBV5-1 and TRBJ2-3; the D gene is possibly TRBD2 (7 bases). V gave up 4 bases and J gave up 9 bases, with 15 bases separating them. The CDR3 loop spans 13 amino acids. Looked up from germline, CDR1 is SGHRS and CDR2 is YFSETQ. CDR3: CASSGGAELTQYF. The CDR3 coding sequence is TGCGCCAGCAGCGGGGGGGCCGAACTAACGCAGTATTTT.